This record looks at one T cell receptor (beta chain) sequence and its context. Method: immunoSEQ multiplex PCR; TCRdb's copy keeps in-frame clones and lacks some. The data hold about 87,000 clones, with about 79% observed a single time. This sample is drawn from a study of blood T cell repertoires in COVID-19. V was pared by 4 bases and J by 5 bases, with 12 bases between. The CDR3 is made up of 13 amino acids. The germline V gene has CDR1 LNHDA and CDR2 SQIVND (reference sequence). The specimen sequenced was peripheral blood. J is TRBJ2-7 and V is TRBV19, with TRBD1 as a possible D gene (6 bases). This receptor was obtained from a woman aged 50 to 60 with acute or convalescent COVID-19. The CDR3 reads CASSKTGRHEQYF. CDR3 coding DNA: TGTGCCAGTAGTAAAACAGGGCGACACGAGCAGTACTTC.